The T cell receptor beta chain under discussion was sequenced for a study of technical replicates of blood from several donors. Germline lookup yields CDR1 PRHDT and CDR2 FYEKMQ (reference sequence). The CDR3 is 12 residues long. Trimming removed 5 bases from V and 6 bases from J, with 10 bases in between. Measured with immunoSEQ multiplex PCR; TCRdb has only the in-frame clones, and not every one. The sample consists of tens of thousands of clones, 94% of them appearing once. This clone has more than one count but fewer than ten. This chain uses TRBV13 with TRBJ1-1; weak D call: TRBD1 (5 bases). Sample: T cells isolated from PBMCs. This TCR came from a human donor in good health. Written as DNA, the CDR3 is TGTGCCAGCAGCCCAACGGGGGCTGAAGCTTTCTTT. Amino acid sequence: CASSPTGAEAFF.